This T cell receptor beta chain was recorded in a study of CD8+ T cells in alopecia areata (dated by TCRdb to 2016 to 2019). Notes on the research overall: The study used high-throughput TCRbeta sequencing to examine T cell clonal expansion in alopecia areata, in both the C3H/HeJ mouse model and human patients. Human TCRbeta sequencing covered scalp tissue and sorted CD4+ and CD8+ peripheral blood T cells from patchy and totalis/universalis alopecia areata patients and healthy controls. Scalp clonality was compared across normal scalp (n=4), patchy alopecia areata scalp (n=8), and alopecia totalis/universalis scalp (n=8). RNA was obtained with the PAXgene miRNA kit for fixed scalp, the miRNeasy kit for PBMCs, and the RNeasy kit for mouse skin. immunoSEQ multiplex PCR using 35 Vbeta forward primers and 13 Jbeta reverse primers was used to amplify TCRbeta CDR3 regions. Broader findings and caveats from the paper: Shared TCR sequences between patients were less evident than in mice, which may be partly attributable to HLA diversity in the patient population. Resident alphabeta T cells in normal human skin are also sequenced, complicating scalp TCR repertoire analysis, unlike mouse skin dominated by gammadelta T cells. Compared with normal scalp, lesional scalp, particularly in alopecia totalis/universalis, had higher clonality and more expanded CD8+ clones, which suggests antigenic drive.

PBMCs were separated by density centrifugation and stained for CD3, CD4 and CD8, after which CD4+ and CD8+ T cells were sorted on a FACSAria. Scalp biopsies and blood samples were provided by unaffected controls. The trim is 4 bases for V and 5 bases for J, with a gap of 16 bases between the germline ends. From a lookup of the germline V gene, CDR1 and CDR2 are SGHDT and YYEEEE. The CDR3 numbers 15 residues from cysteine through phenylalanine. The retained sequence is limited to the CDR3, 45 bases, with the frame set at the first base. For this clone: What antigen it recognizes has not been identified. The sample holds no much larger clone one base away, and base qualities are not on file.

Library method: the immunoSEQ multiplex PCR assay. For TCR sequencing, RNA was extracted from every sample and reverse transcribed into cDNA to serve as template. First-strand cDNA was synthesized with SuperScript III using a 2:1 mix of oligo-dT and random hexamers. A synthetic immune receptor repertoire was used to gauge amplification bias, and whatever bias remained was removed computationally. Per the source publication's procedure: Raw reads were preprocessed to remove errors, and CDR3 was defined by IMGT conventions from the conserved cysteine to phenylalanine. To get clonality, Shannon entropy was normalized by log2 of the number of productive unique TCRs and the result was subtracted from 1. Whether scalp clones were CD4 or CD8 was inferred by matching scalp TCRbeta sequences against CD4 and CD8 repertoires sorted from blood. The immuneACCESS repertoire file appears here via TCRdb, limited to in-frame rearrangements. These files lack a portion of the clones; in checked studies, under half of the deficit traces to unresolved V genes, and the cause of the others is not known. The DNA gave D and trimming, while V, J and clone size come from that table. Counted in this sample were around 190,000 clones; approximately 60% of them appeared once. The ten largest account for roughly 5.3% of the sample.

This TCR was sampled from a human donor in good health. The sequence links TRBV5-6 to TRBJ1-5, with the D gene not clear enough to name. The sequencing sample was made of CD8+ T cells sorted from blood. The DNA sequence is TGTGCCAGCAGCCTGGCCCCGCTCGGGGATCAGCCCCAGCATTTT. Its product reads: CASSLAPLGDQPQHF. The CDR3, completed at both ends by the reference TRBV5-6 and TRBJ1-5 genes, gives the full variable domain DAGVTQSPTHLIKTRGQQVTLRCSPKSGHDTVSWYQQALGQGPQFIFQYYEEEERQRGNFPDRFSGHQFPNYSSELNVNALLLGDSALYLCASSLAPLGDQPQHFGDGTRLSIL.